This T cell receptor (beta chain) was identified in a study of OX40 agonist ivuxolimab in advanced cancers. Autoimmune disease history or systemic immunosuppression disqualified patients. Sequenced by immunoSEQ multiplex PCR; TCRdb stores in-frame clones only, minus some. The sample yields roughly 62,000 clones, 80% to 90% seen once. Germline lookup yields CDR1 SGHDT and CDR2 YYEEEE. Between the trimmed V and J ends, which lost 0 bases and 5 bases, there was a span of 12 bases. The CDR3 is made up of 15 amino acids. This specimen consisted of CD4+ or CD8+ T cells sorted from blood, obtained in a trial of the OX40 agonist ivuxolimab. The sequence was collected from an adult with an advanced solid tumor such as melanoma, head and neck, liver or kidney cancer. V usage is TRBV5-6 and J usage is TRBJ1-5, with a tentative D call TRBD1 (6 bases). CDR3 sequence (DNA): TGTGCCAGCAGCTTGGCCGGGGGCGGCGATCAGCCCCAGCATTTT. It is translated as CASSLAGGGDQPQHF.